This entry is about one T cell receptor (beta chain). Its specificity is not known. Then a second PCR, running about 7 to 11 cycles, was carried out with a sample-barcoded 5' primer and a J-beta primer mix. Sequencing yielded, for each sample, at least 3 million paired-end reads carrying CDR3. TCRdb reprocessed the 5' RACE reads with MiXCR, giving one entry per CDR3 protein. The sample comprises roughly 720,000 distinct CDR3 sequences, 40% to 65% of which are singletons, and about 42% rests with the top ten. These data come from a study of blood T cells in healthy people across ages. CDR1 is GTSNPN, CDR2 SVGIG, per germline (reference sequence). The CDR3 covers 14 residues. General observations from the study: Donor CMV status, an unknown factor, possibly confounded changes in expanded clonotypes. Long-lived donors carried more naive CD4+ cells and greater diversity than aged donors.

The sequenced material came from blood. The chain employs TRBV30 and TRBJ2-7; D is perhaps TRBD1 or TRBD2 (5 bases each). Near its end, the DNA agrees better with TRBJ2-5, so the J call may be wrong. The sequence derives from a man older than 75 in good health. In DNA form, the CDR3 reads TGTGCCTGGAGTAATGGGGGACCACCGGAGACCCAGTACTTC. It translates to CAWSNGGPPETQYF.